The entry that follows covers one T cell receptor (beta chain) sequence. The CDR3 has 13 residues. CDR1 is GTSNPN and CDR2 is SVGIG in the germline V gene (reference sequence). The V segment lost 5 bases and the J segment 4 bases; nucleotides outside the gene matches: 3. Authors' processing steps: Reference gene primer amplification yielded estimated nucleated cell counts. Sequencing used immunoSEQ multiplex PCR; TCRdb keeps in-frame clones, though not all of them. V and J calls and clone size are those listed in that table; D and trimming were worked out from the DNA. The data hold 70,000 to 95,000 clones, with about four fifths observed a single time. The record originates from a study of blood T cell repertoires in COVID-19.

This chain connects TRBV30 to TRBJ1-2; 11 positions match TRBD1. The receptor comes from a human donor in a cohort sampled during active COVID-19. Sequenced sample: peripheral blood. As DNA, the CDR3 is TGTGCCTGGCGGGACAGGGGGGGCTATGGCTACACCTTC. This sequence encodes CAWRDRGGYGYTF.